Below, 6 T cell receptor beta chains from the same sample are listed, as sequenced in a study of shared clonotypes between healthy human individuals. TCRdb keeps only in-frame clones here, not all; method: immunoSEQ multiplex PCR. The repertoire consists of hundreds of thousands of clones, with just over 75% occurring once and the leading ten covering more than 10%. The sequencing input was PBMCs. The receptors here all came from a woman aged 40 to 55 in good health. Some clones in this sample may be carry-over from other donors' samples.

The CDR3 region is CASSLAGTSPYEQYF. CDR3 coding DNA: TGTGCCAGCAGCCTCGCCGGGACTAGCCCATACGAGCAGTACTTC. The chain carries TRBV28 and TRBJ2-7; 9 bases are a match to TRBD2. V gave up 6 bases and J gave up 4 bases; unmatched junction bases: 10. The germline gives CDR1 MDHEN, CDR2 SYDVKM. The length of the CDR3 is 15 residues.

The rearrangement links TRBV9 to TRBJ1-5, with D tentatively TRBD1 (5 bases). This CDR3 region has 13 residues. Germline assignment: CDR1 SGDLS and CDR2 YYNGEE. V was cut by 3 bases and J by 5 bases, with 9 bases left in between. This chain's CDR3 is CASSGDSYQPQHF. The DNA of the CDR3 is TGTGCCAGCAGCGGAGACAGTTATCAGCCCCAGCATTTT. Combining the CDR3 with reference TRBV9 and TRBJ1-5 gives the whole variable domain DSGVTQTPKHLITATGQRVTLRCSPRSGDLSVYWYQQSLDQGLQFLIQYYNGEERAKGNILERFSAQQFPDLHSELNLSSLELGDSALYFCASSGDSYQPQHFGDGTRLSIL.

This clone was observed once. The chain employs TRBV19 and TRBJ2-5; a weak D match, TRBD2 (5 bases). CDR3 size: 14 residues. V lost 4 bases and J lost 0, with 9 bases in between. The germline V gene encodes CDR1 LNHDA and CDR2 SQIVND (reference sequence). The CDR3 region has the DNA TGTGCCAGTAGTAGCGGGCGGTACCAAGAGACCCAGTACTTC. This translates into CASSSGRYQETQYF. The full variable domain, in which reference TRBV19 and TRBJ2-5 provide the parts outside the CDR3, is DGGITQSPKYLFRKEGQNVTLSCEQNLNHDAMYWYRQDPGQGLRLIYYSQIVNDFQKGDIAEGYSVSREKKESFPLTVTSAQKNPTAFYLCASSSGRYQETQYFGPGTRLLVL.

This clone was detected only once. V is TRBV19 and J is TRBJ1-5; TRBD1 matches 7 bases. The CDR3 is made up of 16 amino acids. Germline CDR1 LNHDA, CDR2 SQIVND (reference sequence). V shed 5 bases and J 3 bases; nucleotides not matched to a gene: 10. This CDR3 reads CASSVLPGQNNQPQHF. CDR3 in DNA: TGTGCCAGTAGTGTCTTACCGGGACAGAACAATCAGCCCCAGCATTTT.

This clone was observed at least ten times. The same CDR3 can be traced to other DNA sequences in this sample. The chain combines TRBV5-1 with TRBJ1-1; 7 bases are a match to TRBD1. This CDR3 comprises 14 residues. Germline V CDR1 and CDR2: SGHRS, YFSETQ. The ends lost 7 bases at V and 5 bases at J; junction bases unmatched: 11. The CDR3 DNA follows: TGCGCCAGCCTGTCGGAGGGGGCAAGGACTGAAGCTTTCTTT. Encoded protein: CASLSEGARTEAFF.

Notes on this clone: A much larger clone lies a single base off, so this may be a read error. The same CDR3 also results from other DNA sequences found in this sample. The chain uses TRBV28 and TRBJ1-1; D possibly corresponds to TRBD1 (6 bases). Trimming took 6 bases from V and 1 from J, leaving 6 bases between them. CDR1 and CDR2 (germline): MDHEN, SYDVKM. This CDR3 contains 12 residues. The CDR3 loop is CASRTGNTEAFF. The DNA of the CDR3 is TGTGCCAGCAGGACAGGGAACACTGAAGCTTTCTTT.